The clone carrying this TCR beta chain was observed once. The antigen is unknown. This specimen belongs to a study of cytomegalovirus exposure and HLA in healthy donors. Study results and limitations: As was reported, the HLA-A and HLA-B alleles of most subjects were accurately predicted from TCR beta sequences. In a later analysis, several top co-occurrence clusters appeared linked to parvovirus B19, influenza, CMV and Epstein-Barr virus. The only immune exposure information that was available was CMV serostatus.

The CDR3 has 14 amino acids. The junction had 0 bases not matched to a gene; V was cut back by 1 base and J by 1 base. Germline CDR1 and CDR2: MNHNS and SASEGT. The PCR had 60 Vbeta and 13 Jbeta primers. Profiled with immunoSEQ multiplex PCR; TCRdb holds only in-frame clones, not every one. The sample lists around 130,000 clones, 85% to 90% occurring once. The TCR originated in a woman under 40 in good health and CMV-seropositive. The V gene is TRBV6-1, the J gene TRBJ1-1; TRBD1 matches at 7 bases. The sequenced sample consisted of PBMCs. The CDR3 DNA reads as TGTGCCAGCAGTGAAGGACAGGGGAACACTGAAGCTTTCTTT. Translated, it gives CASSEGQGNTEAFF.